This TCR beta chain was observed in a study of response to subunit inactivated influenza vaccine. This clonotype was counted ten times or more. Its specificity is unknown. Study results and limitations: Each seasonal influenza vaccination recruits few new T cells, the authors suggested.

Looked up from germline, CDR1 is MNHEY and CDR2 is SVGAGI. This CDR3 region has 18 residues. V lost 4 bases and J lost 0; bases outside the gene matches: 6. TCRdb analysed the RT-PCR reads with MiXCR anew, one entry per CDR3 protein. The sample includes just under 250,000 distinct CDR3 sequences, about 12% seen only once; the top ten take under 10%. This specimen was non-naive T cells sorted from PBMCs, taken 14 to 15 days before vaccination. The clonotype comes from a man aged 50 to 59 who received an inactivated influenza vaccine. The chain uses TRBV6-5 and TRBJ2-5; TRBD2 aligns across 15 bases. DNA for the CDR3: TGTGCCAGCAGTTCCCCCGGACTAGCGGGGGGGTACCAAGAGACCCAGTACTTC. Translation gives CASSSPGLAGGYQETQYF.